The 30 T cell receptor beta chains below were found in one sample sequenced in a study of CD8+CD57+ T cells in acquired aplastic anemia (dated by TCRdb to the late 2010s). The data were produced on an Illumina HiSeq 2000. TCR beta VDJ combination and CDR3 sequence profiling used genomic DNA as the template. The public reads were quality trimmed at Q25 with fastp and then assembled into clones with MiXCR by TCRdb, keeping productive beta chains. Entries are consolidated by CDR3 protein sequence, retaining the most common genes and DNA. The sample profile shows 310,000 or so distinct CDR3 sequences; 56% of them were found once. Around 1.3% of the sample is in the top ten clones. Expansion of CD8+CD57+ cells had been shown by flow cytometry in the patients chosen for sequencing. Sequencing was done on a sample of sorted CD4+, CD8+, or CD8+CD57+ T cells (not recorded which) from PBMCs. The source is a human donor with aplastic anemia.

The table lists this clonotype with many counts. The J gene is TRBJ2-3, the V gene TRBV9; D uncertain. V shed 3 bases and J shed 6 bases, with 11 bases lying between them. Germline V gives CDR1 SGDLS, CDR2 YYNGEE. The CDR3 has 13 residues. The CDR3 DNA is TGTGCCAGCAGCGCCAGATCCGGGGATACGCAGTATTTT. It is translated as CASSARSGDTQYF.

The CDR3 reads CASSRDLAGVGTDTQYF. The CDR3 region has the DNA TGTGCCAGCAGTAGGGATCTAGCGGGGGTTGGCACAGATACGCAGTATTTT. V is TRBV6-5 and J is TRBJ2-3; 10 bases agree with TRBD2. CDR3 length: 17 amino acids. The ends lost 5 bases at V and 1 base at J; junction bases unmatched: 9. Germline V gene lookup returns CDR1 MNHEY and CDR2 SVGAGI.

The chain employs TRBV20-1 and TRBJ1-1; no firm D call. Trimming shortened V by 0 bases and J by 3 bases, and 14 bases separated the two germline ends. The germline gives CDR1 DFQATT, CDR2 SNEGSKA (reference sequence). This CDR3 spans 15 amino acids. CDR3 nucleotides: TGCAGTGCTAGAGATTTAGGCAGGACCCACACTGAAGCTTTCTTT. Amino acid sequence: CSARDLGRTHTEAFF.

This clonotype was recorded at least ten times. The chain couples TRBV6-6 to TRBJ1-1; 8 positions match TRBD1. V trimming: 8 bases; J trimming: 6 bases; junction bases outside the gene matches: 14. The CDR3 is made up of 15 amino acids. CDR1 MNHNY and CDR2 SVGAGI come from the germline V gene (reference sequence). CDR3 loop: CASASTGATGAEAFF. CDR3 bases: TGTGCCAGCGCCTCGACAGGGGCCACAGGGGCTGAAGCTTTCTTT.

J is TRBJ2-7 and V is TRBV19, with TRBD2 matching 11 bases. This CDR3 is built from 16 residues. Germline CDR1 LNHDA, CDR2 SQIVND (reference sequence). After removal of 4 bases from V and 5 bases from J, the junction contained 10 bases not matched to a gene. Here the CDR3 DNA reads TGTGCCAGTAGTACGTATAGCGGGGGGGCCGTCCACGAGCAGTACTTC. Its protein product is CASSTYSGGAVHEQYF.

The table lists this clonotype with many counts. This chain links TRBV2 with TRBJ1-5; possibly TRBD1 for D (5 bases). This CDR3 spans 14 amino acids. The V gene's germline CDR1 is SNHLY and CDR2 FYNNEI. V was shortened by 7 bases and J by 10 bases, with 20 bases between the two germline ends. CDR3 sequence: CASKSGGVGIPQHF. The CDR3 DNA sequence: TGTGCCAGCAAAAGCGGGGGGGTTGGTATCCCCCAGCATTTT.

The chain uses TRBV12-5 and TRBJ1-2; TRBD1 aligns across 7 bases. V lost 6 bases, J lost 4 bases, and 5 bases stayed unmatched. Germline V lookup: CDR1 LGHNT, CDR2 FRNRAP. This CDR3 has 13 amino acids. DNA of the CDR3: TGTGCTAGTGGCCGGGACAGCCTCTATGGCTACACCTTC. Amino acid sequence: CASGRDSLYGYTF.

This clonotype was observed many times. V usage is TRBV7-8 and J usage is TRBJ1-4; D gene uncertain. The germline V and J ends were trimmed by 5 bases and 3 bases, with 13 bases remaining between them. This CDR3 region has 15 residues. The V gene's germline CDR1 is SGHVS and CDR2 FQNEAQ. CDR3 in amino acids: CASSPQVQPNEKLFF. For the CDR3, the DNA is TGTGCCAGCAGCCCTCAGGTTCAACCTAATGAAAAACTGTTTTTT.

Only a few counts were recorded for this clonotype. The DNA of the CDR3 is TGTGCCACCAGCAGGGATGGGAATTCACCCCTCCACTTT. Its protein is CATSRDGNSPLHF. The rearrangement links TRBV24-1 to TRBJ1-6, with a possible D match to TRBD1 (5 bases). Germline lookup yields CDR1 KGHDR and CDR2 SFDVKD. Trimming cost V 7 bases and J 7 bases, with 10 bases left between them. The CDR3 loop spans 13 amino acids.

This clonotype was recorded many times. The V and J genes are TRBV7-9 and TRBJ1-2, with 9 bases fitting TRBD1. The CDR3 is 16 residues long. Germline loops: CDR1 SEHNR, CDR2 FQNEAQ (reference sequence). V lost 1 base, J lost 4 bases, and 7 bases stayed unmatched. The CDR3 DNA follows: TGTGCCAGCAGCTTAGAGTCAGTGGGACAGGGCTATGGCTACACCTTC. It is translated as CASSLESVGQGYGYTF.

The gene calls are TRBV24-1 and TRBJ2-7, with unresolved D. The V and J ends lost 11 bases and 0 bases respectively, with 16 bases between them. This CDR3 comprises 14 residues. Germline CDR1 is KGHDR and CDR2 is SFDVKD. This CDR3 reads CASSPTADSYEQYF. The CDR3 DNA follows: TGTGCCAGCAGCCCGACGGCAGACTCCTACGAGCAGTACTTC.

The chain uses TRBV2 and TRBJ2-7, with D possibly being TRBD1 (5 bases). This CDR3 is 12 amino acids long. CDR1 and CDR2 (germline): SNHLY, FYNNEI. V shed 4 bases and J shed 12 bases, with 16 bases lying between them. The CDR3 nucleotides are TGTGCCAGCAGTGGGGGCGTGCAGGCGTTGTACTTC. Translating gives CASSGGVQALYF.

Here the CDR3 DNA reads TGCGCCAGCAGCTTGGCTCCCTCCTCTAGCGGGAGGGCCAGCTCCTACAATGAGCAGTTCTTC. It translates to CASSLAPSSSGRASSYNEQFF. The chain couples TRBV5-1 to TRBJ2-1, with 12 bases matching TRBD2. The CDR3 covers 21 residues. CDR1 SGHRS and CDR2 YFSETQ come from the germline V gene. V shed 0 bases, J shed 0 bases, and the junction held 13 bases outside the gene matches.

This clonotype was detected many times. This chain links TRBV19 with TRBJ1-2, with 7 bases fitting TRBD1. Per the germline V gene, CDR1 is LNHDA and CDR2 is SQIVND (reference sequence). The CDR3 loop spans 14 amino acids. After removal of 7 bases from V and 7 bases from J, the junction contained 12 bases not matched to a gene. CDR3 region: CASTRLDREGGYTF. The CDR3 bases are TGTGCCAGTACCCGGCTCGACAGGGAAGGTGGCTACACCTTC.

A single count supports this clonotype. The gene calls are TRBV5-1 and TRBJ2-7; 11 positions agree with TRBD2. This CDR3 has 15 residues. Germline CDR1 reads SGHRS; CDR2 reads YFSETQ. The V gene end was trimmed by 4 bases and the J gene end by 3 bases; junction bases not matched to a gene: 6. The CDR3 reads CASSPTSGKSYEQYF. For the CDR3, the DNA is TGCGCCAGCAGCCCGACTAGCGGGAAGAGCTACGAGCAGTACTTC. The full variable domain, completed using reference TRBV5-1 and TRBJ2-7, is KAGVTQTPRYLIKTRGQQVTLSCSPISGHRSVSWYQQTPGQGLQFLFEYFSETQRNKGNFPGRFSGRQFSNSRSEMNVSTLELGDSALYLCASSPTSGKSYEQYFGPGTRLTVT.

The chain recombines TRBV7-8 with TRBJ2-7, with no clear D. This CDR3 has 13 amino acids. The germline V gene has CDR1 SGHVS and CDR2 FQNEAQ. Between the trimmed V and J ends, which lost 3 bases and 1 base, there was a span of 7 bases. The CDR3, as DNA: TGTGCCAGCAGCTTTGACTGGTCCTACGAGCAGTACTTC. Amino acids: CASSFDWSYEQYF.

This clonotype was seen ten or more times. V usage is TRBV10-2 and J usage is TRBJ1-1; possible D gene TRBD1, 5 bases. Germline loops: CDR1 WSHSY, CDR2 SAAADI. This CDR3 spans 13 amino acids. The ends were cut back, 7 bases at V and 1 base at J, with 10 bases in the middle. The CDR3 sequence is CASNGGSNTEAFF. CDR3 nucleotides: TGCGCCAGCAACGGGGGGTCGAACACTGAAGCTTTCTTT.

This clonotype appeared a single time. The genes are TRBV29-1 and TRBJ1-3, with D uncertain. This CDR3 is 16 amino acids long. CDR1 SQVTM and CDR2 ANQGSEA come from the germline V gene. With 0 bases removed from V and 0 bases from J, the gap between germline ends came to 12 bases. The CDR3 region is CSVEDRGTSSGNTIYF. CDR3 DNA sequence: TGCAGCGTTGAAGATCGGGGAACGAGCTCTGGAAACACCATATATTTT.

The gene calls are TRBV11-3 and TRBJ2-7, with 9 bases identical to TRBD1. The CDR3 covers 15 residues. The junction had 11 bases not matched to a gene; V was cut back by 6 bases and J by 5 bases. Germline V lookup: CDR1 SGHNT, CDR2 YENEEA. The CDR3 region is CASSHRDRAQHEQYF. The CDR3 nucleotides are TGTGCCAGCAGTCACCGGGACAGGGCTCAACACGAGCAGTACTTC.

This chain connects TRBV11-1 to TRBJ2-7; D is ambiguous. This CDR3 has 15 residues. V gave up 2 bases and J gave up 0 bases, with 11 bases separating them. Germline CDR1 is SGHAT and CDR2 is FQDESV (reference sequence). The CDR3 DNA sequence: TGTGCCAGCAGCTTACAATCAGGCAGCTCCTACGAGCAGTACTTC. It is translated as CASSLQSGSSYEQYF.

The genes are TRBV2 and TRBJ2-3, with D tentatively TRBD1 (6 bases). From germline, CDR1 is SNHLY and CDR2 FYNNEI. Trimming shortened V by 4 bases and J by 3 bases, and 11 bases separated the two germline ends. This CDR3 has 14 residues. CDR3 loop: CASSVQGGTDTQYF. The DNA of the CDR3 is TGTGCCAGCAGTGTACAGGGCGGAACAGATACGCAGTATTTT.

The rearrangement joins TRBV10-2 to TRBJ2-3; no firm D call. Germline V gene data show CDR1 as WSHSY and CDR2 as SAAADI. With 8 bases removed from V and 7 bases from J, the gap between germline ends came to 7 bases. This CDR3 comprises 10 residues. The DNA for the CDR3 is TGCGCCAGCGGGCCGTATACGCAGTATTTT. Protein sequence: CASGPYTQYF.

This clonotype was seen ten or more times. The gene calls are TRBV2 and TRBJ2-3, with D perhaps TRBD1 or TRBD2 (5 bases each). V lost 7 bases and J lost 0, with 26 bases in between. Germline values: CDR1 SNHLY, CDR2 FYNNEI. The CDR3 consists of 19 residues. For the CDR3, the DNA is TGTGCCAGCAAGAATTTCGGGACCCCTTGGGGCAATAGCACAGATACGCAGTATTTT. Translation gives CASKNFGTPWGNSTDTQYF. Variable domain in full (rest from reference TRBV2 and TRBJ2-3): EPEVTQTPSHQVTQMGQEVILRCVPISNHLYFYWYRQILGQKVEFLVSFYNNEISEKSEIFDDQFSVERPDGSNFTLKIRSTKLEDSAMYFCASKNFGTPWGNSTDTQYFGPGTRLTVL.

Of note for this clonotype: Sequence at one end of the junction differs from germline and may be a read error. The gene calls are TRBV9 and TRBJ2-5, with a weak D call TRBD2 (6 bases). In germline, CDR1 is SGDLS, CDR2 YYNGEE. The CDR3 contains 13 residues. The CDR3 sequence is CASTWDSQETQYF. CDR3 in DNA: TGCGCCAGCACCTGGGACTCCCAAGAGACCCAGTACTTC.

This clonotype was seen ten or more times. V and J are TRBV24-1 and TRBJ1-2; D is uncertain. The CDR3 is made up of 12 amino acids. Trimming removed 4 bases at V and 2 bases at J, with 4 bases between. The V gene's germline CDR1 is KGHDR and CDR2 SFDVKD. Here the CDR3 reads CATSEANYGYTF. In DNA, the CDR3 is TGTGCCACCAGTGAGGCCAACTATGGCTACACCTTC.

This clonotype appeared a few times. In DNA form, the CDR3 reads TGCAGTGCTAGATTGCCCGCCTACGAGCAGTACTTC. Its translation is CSARLPAYEQYF. The genes are TRBV20-1 and TRBJ2-7; D gene ambiguous. Between the trimmed V and J ends, which lost 2 bases and 2 bases, there was a span of 7 bases. The CDR3 has 12 residues. Per the germline V gene, CDR1 is DFQATT and CDR2 is SNEGSKA (reference sequence).

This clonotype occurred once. The DNA of the CDR3 is TGTGCCAGCAAGCGGGAGGTTTGGGAGCAGTACTTC. As protein: CASKREVWEQYF. The chain carries TRBV2 and TRBJ2-7; 9 bases align to TRBD2. Per germline, CDR1 SNHLY and CDR2 FYNNEI. With 7 bases clipped from V and 7 bases from J, the junction kept 5 bases outside the gene matches. The CDR3 spans 12 residues. Filled out from reference TRBV2 and TRBJ2-7, the complete variable domain reads EPEVTQTPSHQVTQMGQEVILRCVPISNHLYFYWYRQILGQKVEFLVSFYNNEISEKSEIFDDQFSVERPDGSNFTLKIRSTKLEDSAMYFCASKREVWEQYFGPGTRLTVT.

In nucleotides, the CDR3 is TGTGCCAGCCTACGTGAGGCGACAGATACGCAGTATTTT. Its translation is CASLREATDTQYF. The J gene is TRBJ2-3, the V gene TRBV2; D remains unclear. Looked up from germline, CDR1 is SNHLY and CDR2 is FYNNEI. Trimming cost V 8 bases and J 3 bases, with 12 bases left between them. There are 13 residues in the CDR3.

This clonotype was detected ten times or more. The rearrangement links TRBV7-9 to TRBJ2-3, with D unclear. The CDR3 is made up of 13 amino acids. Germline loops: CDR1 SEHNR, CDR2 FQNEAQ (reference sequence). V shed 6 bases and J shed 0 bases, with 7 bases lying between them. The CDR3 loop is CASRPSSTDTQYF. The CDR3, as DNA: TGTGCCAGCAGACCCTCTAGCACAGATACGCAGTATTTT.

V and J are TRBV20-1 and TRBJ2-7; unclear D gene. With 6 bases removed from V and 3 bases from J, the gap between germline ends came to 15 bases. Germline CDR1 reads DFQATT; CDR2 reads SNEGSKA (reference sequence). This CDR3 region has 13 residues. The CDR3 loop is CSASESVGYEQYF. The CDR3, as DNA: TGCAGTGCCTCTGAATCCGTGGGCTACGAGCAGTACTTC.